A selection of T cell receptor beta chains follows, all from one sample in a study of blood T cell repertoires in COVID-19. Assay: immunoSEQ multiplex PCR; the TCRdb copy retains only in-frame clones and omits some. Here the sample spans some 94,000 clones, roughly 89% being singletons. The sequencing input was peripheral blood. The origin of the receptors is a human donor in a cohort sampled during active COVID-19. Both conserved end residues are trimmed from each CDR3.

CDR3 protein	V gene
ASSLDGTGAGGTNTEAF	TRBV7-8
ASSFYDRGVYEQY	TRBV5-6
ATSRAGSGSSTDTQY	TRBV15
ASAPGLTSTDTQY	TRBV7-9
ASSDGGFDEQF	TRBV10-1
ASRGPWNRVTLGADYEQY	TRBV2
ASSLEAFGTKNTGELF	TRBV7-9
ASSERTSGNIQY	TRBV5-6
ASSQGHNYGYT	TRBV5-1
ASTPPDRHNYGYT	TRBV2
ASRLTSGDHQETQY	TRBV28
ASSLRTGTMNTEAF	TRBV3-1/TRBV3-2